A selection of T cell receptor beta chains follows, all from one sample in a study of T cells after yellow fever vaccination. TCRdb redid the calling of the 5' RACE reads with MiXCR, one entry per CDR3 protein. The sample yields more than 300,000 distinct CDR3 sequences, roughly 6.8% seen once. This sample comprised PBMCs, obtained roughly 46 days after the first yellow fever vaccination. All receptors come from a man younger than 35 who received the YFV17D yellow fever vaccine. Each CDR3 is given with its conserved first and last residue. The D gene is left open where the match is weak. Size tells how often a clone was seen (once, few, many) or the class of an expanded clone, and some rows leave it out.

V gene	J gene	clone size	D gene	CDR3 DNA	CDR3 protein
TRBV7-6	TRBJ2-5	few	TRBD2	TGTGCCAGCAGCTTAGCGAGCGGGGGGCACCAAGAGACCCAGTACTTC	CASSLASGGHQETQYF
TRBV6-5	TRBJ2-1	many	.	TGTGCCAGCAGTTTCGCGAATACCGGGGCCTACAATGAGCAGTTCTTC	CASSFANTGAYNEQFF
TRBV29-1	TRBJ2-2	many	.	TGCAGCGCGACGTTACAGGGCTTCGACACCGGGGAGCTGTTTTTT	CSATLQGFDTGELFF
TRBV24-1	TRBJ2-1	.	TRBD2	TGTGCCACCAGTGATTTGAACGGGGGGGGCCAGTTCTTC	CATSDLNGGGQFF
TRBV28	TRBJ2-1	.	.	TGTACCAGCAGCTCCAACCGCGATGAGCAGTTCTTC	CTSSSNRDEQFF
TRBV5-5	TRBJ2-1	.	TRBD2	TGTGCCAGCAGCTTGGCTAGCGGGGGGTCATCCTACAATGAGCAGTTCTTC	CASSLASGGSSYNEQFF
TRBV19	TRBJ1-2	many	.	TGTGCCAGTAGGGCGGAAAAAGTAGGTGGCTACACCTTC	CASRAEKVGGYTF
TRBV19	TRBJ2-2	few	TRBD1	TGTGCCAGTAGTACACAGGGGAGCGGGGAGCTGTTTTTT	CASSTQGSGELFF
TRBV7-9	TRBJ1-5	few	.	TGTGCCAGCAGCGACGGGATGCGATATCAGCCCCAGCATTTT	CASSDGMRYQPQHF
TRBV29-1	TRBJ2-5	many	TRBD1	TGCAGCGTTGAGGGACAGGGGGTGAAGACCCAGTACTTC	CSVEGQGVKTQYF
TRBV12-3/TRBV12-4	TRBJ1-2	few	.	TGTGCCAGCACTCAAGAGAACTATGGCTACACCTTC	CASTQENYGYTF
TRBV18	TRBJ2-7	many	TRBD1	TGTGCCAGCTCAGGGACAGCGTACGAGCAGTACTTC	CASSGTAYEQYF
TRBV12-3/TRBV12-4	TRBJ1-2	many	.	TGTGCCAGCAGTTTCAGTTTCGATGGCTACACCTTC	CASSFSFDGYTF
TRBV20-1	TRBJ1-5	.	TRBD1	TGCAGTGCCAACCGACAGGGTAGCAATCAGCCCCAGCATTTT	CSANRQGSNQPQHF
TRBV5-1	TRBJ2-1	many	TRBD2	TGCGCCAGCGAAGCTAGCGGGGGTTATGAGCAGTTCTTC	CASEASGGYEQFF
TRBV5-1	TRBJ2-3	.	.	TGCGCCAGCAGGGGCCCGACCCGCACAGATACGCAGTATTTT	CASRGPTRTDTQYF
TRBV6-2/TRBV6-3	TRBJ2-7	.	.	TGTGCCAGCACCAACCCCTCCGGAGGGACCTACGAGCAGTACTTC	CASTNPSGGTYEQYF
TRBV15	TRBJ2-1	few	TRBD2	TGTGCCACCAGCAGGTTCCCCGGGGGGGGACTAGGTGAGCAGTTCTTC	CATSRFPGGGLGEQFF
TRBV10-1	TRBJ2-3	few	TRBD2	TGCGCCAGCAGTCAAGCGGGGGCTGGCACAGATACGCAGTATTTT	CASSQAGAGTDTQYF
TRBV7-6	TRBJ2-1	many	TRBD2	TGTGCCAGCAGCCTAAGGACTAGCGGGGGTATCGATGAGCAGTTCTTC	CASSLRTSGGIDEQFF
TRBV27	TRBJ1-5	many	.	TGTGCCAGCAGAAGGGCTGGAAGCAATCAGCCCCAGCATTTT	CASRRAGSNQPQHF
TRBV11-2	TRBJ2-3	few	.	TGTGCCAGCAGCTTAGTCAGGTCCTCGGGGGAGCATACGCAGTATTTT	CASSLVRSSGEHTQYF
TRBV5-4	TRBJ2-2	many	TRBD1	TGTGCCAGCAGCTTGGCCCTCACAGGGGGCAGGGACACCGGGGAGCTGTTTTTT	CASSLALTGGRDTGELFF
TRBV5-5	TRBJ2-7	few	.	TGTGCCAGCAGCACTATGGACGGCTACGAGCAGTACTTC	CASSTMDGYEQYF
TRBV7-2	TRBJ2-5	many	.	TGTGCCAGCAGCTCCAGCGGAGAAGAGACCCAGTACTTC	CASSSSGEETQYF
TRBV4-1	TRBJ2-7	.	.	TGCGCCAGCAGCCAAAGGACAGACTCCTACGAGCAGTACTTC	CASSQRTDSYEQYF
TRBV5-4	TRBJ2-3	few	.	TGTGCCAGCAGCCTGCGGCGGAGCTACACAGATACGCAGTATTTT	CASSLRRSYTDTQYF
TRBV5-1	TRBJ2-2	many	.	TGCGCCAGCAGCTTGGTCCTGGACGGGCGGGCCACCGGGGAGCTGTTTTTT	CASSLVLDGRATGELFF
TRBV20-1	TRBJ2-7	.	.	TGCAGTGCTAGAGGGGGGCCCCGCTACGAGCAGTACTTC	CSARGGPRYEQYF
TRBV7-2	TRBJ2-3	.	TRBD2	TGTGCCAGCAGCCCGATAGCGGGGGGCCCTTCGGCGCAGTATTTT	CASSPIAGGPSAQYF
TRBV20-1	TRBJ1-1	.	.	TGCAGTGCTAGTGAGTTCGGCTCATCACTGAAAGCTTTCTTT	CSASEFGSSLKAFF
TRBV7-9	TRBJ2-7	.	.	TGTGCCAGCAGCTTAGATTCGGGGTACGAGCAGTACTTC	CASSLDSGYEQYF
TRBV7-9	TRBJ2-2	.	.	TGTGCCAGCAGCCAACAGGGTAGCACCGGGGAGCTGTTTTTT	CASSQQGSTGELFF
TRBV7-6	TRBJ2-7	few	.	TGTGCCAGCAGCACAACCCTGGGCGGGAACGAGCAGTACTTC	CASSTTLGGNEQYF
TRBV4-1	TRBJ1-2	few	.	TGCGCCAGCAGCCAAGATTCAGGGGCGTACTATGGCTACACCTTC	CASSQDSGAYYGYTF
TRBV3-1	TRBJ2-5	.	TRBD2	TGTGCCAGCAGCCAAGTTTACCAGGGCGGGGGGGCATCTGAGACCCAGTACTTC	CASSQVYQGGGASETQYF
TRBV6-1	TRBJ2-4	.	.	TGTGCCAGCAGTGACCTCAGGGCTTCGGCCAAAAACATTCAGTACTTC	CASSDLRASAKNIQYF
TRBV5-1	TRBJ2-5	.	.	TGCGCCAGCAGCTTCGACAGTTGGGAGACCCAGTACTTC	CASSFDSWETQYF
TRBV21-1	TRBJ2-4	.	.	TGTGCCAGCAGCAAAGGGACAGGGGACCAAAACATTCAGTACTTC	CASSKGTGDQNIQYF
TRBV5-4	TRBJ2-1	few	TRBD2	TGTGCCAGCAGCCGAGCGGGGGGATTTTACAATGAGCAGTTCTTC	CASSRAGGFYNEQFF
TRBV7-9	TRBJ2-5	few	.	TGTGCCAGCAGCTTTGGGTCCGGGACTTTGGGGGAGACCCAGTACTTC	CASSFGSGTLGETQYF
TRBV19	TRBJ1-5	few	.	TGTGCCAGTAGTGCGGGGGGGCGCAATCAGCCCCAGCATTTT	CASSAGGRNQPQHF
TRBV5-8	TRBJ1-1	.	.	TGTGCCAGCAGCTTGGGGACAATTCAATGGGGCACTGAAGCTTTCTTT	CASSLGTIQWGTEAFF
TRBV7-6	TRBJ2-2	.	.	TGTGCCAGCAGCTTATCCGTAATTAACACCGGGGAGCTGTTTTTT	CASSLSVINTGELFF
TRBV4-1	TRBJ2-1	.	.	TGCGCCAGCAGCCAAGAGTGGGGTGGGAATGAGCAGTTCTTC	CASSQEWGGNEQFF
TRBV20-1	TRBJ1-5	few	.	TGCAGTGCTAGGCCCCCTACCGGGACCTCTAGCAATCAGCCCCAGCATTTT	CSARPPTGTSSNQPQHF
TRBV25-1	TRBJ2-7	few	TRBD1	TGTGCCAGCAGCGGTTCACCGGGACAGAGACTCTCCTACGAGCAGTACTTC	CASSGSPGQRLSYEQYF
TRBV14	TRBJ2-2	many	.	TGTGCCAGCAGCCAAGATCTAAGGCAGGGTGACACCGGGGAGCTGTTTTTT	CASSQDLRQGDTGELFF